The entry below describes one T cell receptor (beta chain). This CDR3 comprises 13 residues. With 2 bases removed from V and 0 bases from J, the gap between germline ends came to 2 bases. The germline CDR1 and CDR2 sequences are MDHEN and SYDVKM. The data are from a study of beta chain features in type 1 diabetes. TCRB transcripts that were expressed got sequenced, as all of the isolated RNA had been reverse transcribed. The assay was immunoSEQ multiplex PCR, and TCRdb's table has in-frame clones only and misses some. Of roughly 450,000 clones detected, 9.5% to 12% appear once; the ten largest clones hold roughly 0.046%.

The sample taken for sequencing was naive CD4+ T cells from blood. The chain links TRBV28 to TRBJ2-4; D is uncertain. This TCR was recovered from a woman under 30 in good health. The CDR3: CASSLLAKNIQYF. The DNA for the CDR3 is TGTGCCAGCAGTTTACTAGCCAAAAACATTCAGTACTTC.